A selection of T cell receptor beta chains follows, all from one sample in a study of blood T cell repertoires in COVID-19. Assay: immunoSEQ multiplex PCR; the TCRdb copy retains only in-frame clones and omits some. Among 110,000 or so clones listed, around four fifths were seen once. Material for sequencing was peripheral blood. Receptors were obtained from a woman aged 60 to 75 with acute or convalescent COVID-19. The CDR3 runs from the conserved cysteine through the conserved F or W. The D gene is left open where the match is weak. Clone size is shown for a subset of rows, as once, few, many or a class of expanded clone.

j_call d_call v_call clone_size cdr3_nt cdr3_aa
TRBJ2-1 TRBD1 TRBV28 NA TGTGCCAGCAACCCGACAGGGTTCTCCAATGAGCAGTTCTTC CASNPTGFSNEQFF
TRBJ1-2 NA TRBV19 once TGTGCCAGTAGTACACCACCGGGACAAGCGAACTATGGCTACACCTTC CASSTPPGQANYGYTF
TRBJ1-1 NA TRBV28 NA TGTGCCAGCGGCGGAGAGAAAGCTTTCTTT CASGGEKAFF
TRBJ2-1 TRBD2 TRBV5-4 NA TGTGCCAGCAGCTTCGGACTAGCTTACAATGAGCAGTTCTTC CASSFGLAYNEQFF
TRBJ2-2 NA TRBV27 once TGTGCCAGCTCCATCTCAGGGTCAACGAACACCGGGGAGCTGTTTTTT CASSISGSTNTGELFF
TRBJ1-1 NA TRBV19 few TGTGCCAGTAGTATAAGAGGGAGAAACACTGAAGCTTTCTTT CASSIRGRNTEAFF
TRBJ1-4 TRBD1 TRBV7-2 NA TGTGCCAGCAGCTTACAGGGACAGCCTAATGAAAAACTGTTTTTT CASSLQGQPNEKLFF
TRBJ1-5 NA TRBV2 NA TGTGCCAGCAGTGACGACGCCGGGGGCAATCAGCCCCAGCATTTT CASSDDAGGNQPQHF
TRBJ1-1 NA TRBV28 NA TGTGCCAGCAGAACAGGGACCCTCTATAACACTGAAGCTTTCTTT CASRTGTLYNTEAFF
TRBJ1-6 NA TRBV18 NA TGTGCCAGCTCACTGGACAGTACGGGTCAGGCCCTCCACTTT CASSLDSTGQALHF
TRBJ1-5 NA TRBV7-9 NA TGTGCCAGCAGCCCTCCCGGACGATCAGGGGATCAGCCCCAGCATTTT CASSPPGRSGDQPQHF
TRBJ2-5 TRBD1 TRBV5-1 NA TGCGCCAGCAGCACGGGACAGGGGCAAGAGACCCAGTACTTC CASSTGQGQETQYF
TRBJ1-5 NA TRBV7-8 NA TGTGCCAGCAGCTTAGACCAGGGCAATCAGCCCCAGCATTTT CASSLDQGNQPQHF
TRBJ2-6 TRBD1 TRBV24-1 NA TGTGCCACCAGCCCCCAGGACAGGGCTGGGGCCAACGTCCTGACTTTC CATSPQDRAGANVLTF
TRBJ1-4 NA TRBV29-1 once TGCAGCGTTTCCCACCGGGGGGTGAATGAAAAACTGTTTTTT CSVSHRGVNEKLFF
TRBJ1-1 TRBD1 TRBV10-3 once TGTGCCATCAGCCGGGGGACAGGGGGTGGCACTGAAGCTTTCTTT CAISRGTGGGTEAFF
TRBJ2-3 TRBD1 TRBV5-1 NA TGCGCCAGCAGCTTAGCAGGGACAGGGACAGATACGCAGTATTTT CASSLAGTGTDTQYF
TRBJ1-5 NA TRBV6-5 NA TGTGCCAGCAGTCCGCGACGGGATCAGCCCCAGCATTTT CASSPRRDQPQHF
TRBJ1-4 TRBD1 TRBV18 few TGTGCCAGCCAGCCGGGACAGAATGAAAAACTGTTTTTT CASQPGQNEKLFF
TRBJ1-6 NA TRBV9 few TGTGCCAGCAGCGTAAGCGAATCACCCCTCCACTTT CASSVSESPLHF
TRBJ2-4 NA TRBV3-1/TRBV3-2 NA TGTGCCAGCAGCCAAGATTTCCCGGGACTAGCCAAAAACATTCAGTACTTC CASSQDFPGLAKNIQYF
TRBJ2-7 TRBD2 TRBV3-1/TRBV3-2 NA TGTGCCAGCAGCCAAGTAAGCGGGGGTAGAGCCAGCTACGAGCAGTACTTC CASSQVSGGRASYEQYF
TRBJ1-1 NA TRBV6-2/TRBV6-3 few TGTGCCAGCAGTCGGCGGGCGGAGAACACTGAAGCTTTCTTT CASSRRAENTEAFF
TRBJ1-5 NA TRBV20-1 NA TGCAGTGCTAGTGAGGACAGCCTCAATCAGCCCCAGCATTTT CSASEDSLNQPQHF